The 13 T cell receptor beta chains below come from one sample, sequenced in a study of human T cells and chemical hapten exposure. Described time point: pre-sensitization, week 0. Noted treatment: therapeutic diphenylcyclopropenone sensitization with weekly scalp DPC. TCRdb redid the calling of the RACE reads with MiXCR, one entry per CDR3 protein. The sample includes roughly 120,000 distinct CDR3 sequences, approximately 12% of them seen just once. The source material was whole blood, sampled in connection with sensitization to the hapten diphenylcyclopropenone (DPC). These receptors originate from a woman between 18 and 29 years old with alopecia areata. Some clones in this sample may be carry-over from other donors' samples.

There are many counts of this clonotype. The genes are TRBV4-3 and TRBJ1-4; D possibly corresponds to TRBD1 (5 bases). The CDR3 runs 14 residues. Germline values: CDR1 LGHNA, CDR2 YSLEER. V shed 1 base and J shed 8 bases, with 11 bases lying between them. The CDR3 reads CASSQVYRDEKLFF. As DNA, the CDR3 is TGCGCCAGCAGCCAAGTATATAGGGACGAAAAACTGTTTTTT.

This clonotype was picked up a small number of times. The chain has TRBV29-1 and TRBJ1-1; D unresolved. This CDR3 is built from 13 residues. From germline, CDR1 is SQVTM and CDR2 ANQGSEA. V gave up 4 bases and J gave up 2 bases, with 11 bases separating them. The CDR3 nucleotides read TGCAGCGTTGTAGACCCCCGTAACACTGAAGCTTTCTTT. Translated: CSVVDPRNTEAFF. The whole variable domain, remainder taken from reference TRBV29-1 and TRBJ1-1, is SAVISQKPSRDICQRGTSLTIQCQVDSQVTMMFWYRQQPGQSLTLIATANQGSEATYESGFVIDKFPISRPNLTFSTLTVSNMSPEDSSIYLCSVVDPRNTEAFFGQGTRLTVV.

There are many counts of this clonotype. This sequence joins TRBV5-5 and TRBJ1-2, with TRBD1 matching over 9 bases. Germline V gene data show CDR1 as SGHKS and CDR2 as YYEKEE (reference sequence). The CDR3 sequence is 14 residues long. The V segment lost 5 bases and the J segment 3 bases; nucleotides outside the gene matches: 5. CDR3: CASRTTGGDYGYTF. Written as DNA, the CDR3 is TGTGCCAGCAGGACTACAGGGGGCGACTATGGCTACACCTTC. Drawing the rest from reference TRBV5-5 and TRBJ1-2, the complete variable domain is DAGVTQSPTHLIKTRGQQVTLRCSPISGHKSVSWYQQVLGQGPQFIFQYYEKEERGRGNFPDRFSARQFPNYSSELNVNALLLGDSALYLCASRTTGGDYGYTFGSGTRLTVV.

This clonotype appeared many times. The chain combines TRBV12-3 or TRBV12-4 with TRBJ2-3; unclear D gene. Trimming removed 4 bases from V and 2 bases from J, with 7 bases in between. The CDR3 is 13 residues long. The CDR3 reads CASSSKYTDTQYF. CDR3 DNA: TGTGCCAGCAGTTCCAAGTACACAGATACGCAGTATTTT.

About this clonotype itself: A much larger clone is a single base away; this may be a read error. The conserved phenylalanine or tryptophan is not found at the CDR3 terminus, so this likely reflects a read error. The gene calls are TRBV9 and TRBJ2-1; TRBD2 agrees at 7 bases. V lost 2 bases, J lost 0 bases, and 8 bases stayed unmatched. This CDR3 region has 17 residues. Germline V gene sequence: CDR1 SGDLS, CDR2 YYNGEE. CDR3 nucleotide sequence: TGTGCCAGCAGCGTGGCGGGCGGGAGCAGCTCCTACAATGAGCAGTTCCTC. This sequence encodes CASSVAGGSSSYNEQFL.

This clonotype was found many times. The rearrangement uses TRBV6-2 or TRBV6-3 and TRBJ1-6, with D possibly matching TRBD1 (6 bases). V was shortened by 1 base and J by 10 bases, with 8 bases between the two germline ends. CDR3 size: 13 residues. The germline gives CDR1 MNHEY, CDR2 SVGEGT. The CDR3 region is CASSYWGPSPLHF. In DNA, the CDR3 is TGTGCCAGCAGTTACTGGGGGCCGTCACCCCTCCACTTT.

The chain is built from TRBV29-1 and TRBJ2-2, with TRBD1 matching 12 bases. The CDR3 has 20 amino acids. The trim removed 5 bases at V and 3 bases at J, leaving 19 bases unmatched. Germline CDR1 reads SQVTM; CDR2 reads ANQGSEA. In nucleotides, the CDR3 is TGCAGCGTTCAGACATCCCCGGGACAGGGGGCTTTTCCTTACACCGGGGAGCTGTTTTTT. It encodes CSVQTSPGQGAFPYTGELFF.

In its sample, this clonotype was seen a few times. The chain recombines TRBV12-3 or TRBV12-4 with TRBJ2-2; 8 bases map to TRBD1. The CDR3 contains 16 residues. The V gene end was trimmed by 5 bases and the J gene end by 6 bases; junction bases not matched to a gene: 11. The CDR3 loop is CASSPVRTGSSGELFF. The DNA of the CDR3 is TGTGCCAGCAGTCCCGTGAGGACAGGGTCATCCGGGGAGCTGTTTTTT.

This clonotype was seen at least ten times. The J gene is TRBJ2-1, the V gene TRBV20-1, with TRBD1 as a possible D gene (6 bases). The germline V and J ends were trimmed by 5 bases and 8 bases, with 13 bases remaining between them. This CDR3 comprises 12 residues. The germline V gene encodes CDR1 DFQATT and CDR2 SNEGSKA (reference sequence). Here the CDR3 reads CSASTGFYEQFF. The CDR3 coding sequence is TGCAGTGCTTCCACAGGGTTCTATGAGCAGTTCTTC.

There are many counts of this clonotype. The chain joins TRBV6-5 to TRBJ1-2, with a possible D match to TRBD1 (6 bases). This CDR3 comprises 13 residues. Germline CDR1 and CDR2: MNHEY and SVGAGI. V was shortened by 2 bases and J by 4 bases, with 8 bases between the two germline ends. In DNA, the CDR3 is TGTGCCAGCAGTTACGGGGGCCCCTATGGCTACACCTTC. As protein: CASSYGGPYGYTF.

The table lists this clonotype with many counts. The chain recombines TRBV28 with TRBJ1-2, with unresolved D. Germline CDR1 reads MDHEN; CDR2 reads SYDVKM. The V end was cut by 2 bases, the J end by 4 bases, with 11 bases between. This CDR3 is built from 14 residues. CDR3 DNA sequence: TGTGCCAGCAGTTTAGAAGGCGGCCCCTATGGCTACACCTTC. Translation: CASSLEGGPYGYTF.

This clonotype occurred a few times. The chain links TRBV5-1 to TRBJ2-3; weak D call: TRBD2 (5 bases). The CDR3 totals 11 residues. The germline gives CDR1 SGHRS, CDR2 YFSETQ. Trimming cost V 6 bases and J 5 bases, with 7 bases left between them. The CDR3 spells CASTLGDTQYF. CDR3 bases: TGCGCCAGCACACTAGGAGATACGCAGTATTTT.

The table lists this clonotype with a few counts. The J gene is TRBJ2-2, the V gene TRBV13; 7 positions match TRBD2. V shed 6 bases, J shed 3 bases, and the junction held 10 bases outside the gene matches. Germline CDR1 and CDR2: PRHDT and FYEKMQ (reference sequence). The CDR3 has 16 residues. The CDR3 coding sequence is TGTGCCAGCAGTTCCGGGGGGATCGGGGACACCGGGGAGCTGTTTTTT. It is translated as CASSSGGIGDTGELFF. The entire variable domain, with the rest obtained from reference TRBV13 and TRBJ2-2, is as follows: AAGVIQSPRHLIKEKRETATLKCYPIPRHDTVYWYQQGPGQDPQFLISFYEKMQSDKGSIPDRFSAQQFSDYHSELNMSSLELGDSALYFCASSSGGIGDTGELFFGEGSRLTVL.